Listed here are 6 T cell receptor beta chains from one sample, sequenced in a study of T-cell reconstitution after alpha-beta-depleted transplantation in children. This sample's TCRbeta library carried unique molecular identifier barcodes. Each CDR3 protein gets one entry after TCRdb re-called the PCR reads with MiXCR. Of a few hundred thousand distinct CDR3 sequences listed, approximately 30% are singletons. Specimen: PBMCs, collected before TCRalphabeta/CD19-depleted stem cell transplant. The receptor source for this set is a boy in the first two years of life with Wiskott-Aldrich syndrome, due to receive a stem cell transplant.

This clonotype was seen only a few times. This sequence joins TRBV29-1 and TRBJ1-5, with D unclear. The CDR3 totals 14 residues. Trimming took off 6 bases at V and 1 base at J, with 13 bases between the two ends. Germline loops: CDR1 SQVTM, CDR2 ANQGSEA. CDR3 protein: CSVVLGGSNQPQHF. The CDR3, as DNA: TGCAGCGTAGTTCTCGGCGGGAGCAATCAGCCCCAGCATTTT.

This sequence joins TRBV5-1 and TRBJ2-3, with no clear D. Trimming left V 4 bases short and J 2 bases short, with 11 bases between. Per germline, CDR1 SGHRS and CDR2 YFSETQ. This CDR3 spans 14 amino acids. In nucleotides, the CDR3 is TGCGCCAGCAGCCTTGCCTTTCCCACAGATACGCAGTATTTT. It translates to CASSLAFPTDTQYF.

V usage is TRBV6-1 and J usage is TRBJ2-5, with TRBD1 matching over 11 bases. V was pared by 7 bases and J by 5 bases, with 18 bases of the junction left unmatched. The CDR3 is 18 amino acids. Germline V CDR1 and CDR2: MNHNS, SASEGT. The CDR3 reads CASTRDRGGSGSTETQYF. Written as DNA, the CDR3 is TGTGCCAGCACAAGGGACAGGGGGGGTAGCGGGAGTACGGAGACCCAGTACTTC.

The chain's CDR3 is CASSLREGLNEQFF. The CDR3 DNA is TGCGCCAGCAGCTTGCGGGAGGGCCTGAATGAGCAGTTCTTC. This rearrangement joins TRBV5-1 to TRBJ2-1; 8 nucleotides align to TRBD2. Germline assignment: CDR1 SGHRS and CDR2 YFSETQ. The CDR3 totals 14 residues. The trim removed 1 base at V and 7 bases at J, leaving 4 bases unmatched.

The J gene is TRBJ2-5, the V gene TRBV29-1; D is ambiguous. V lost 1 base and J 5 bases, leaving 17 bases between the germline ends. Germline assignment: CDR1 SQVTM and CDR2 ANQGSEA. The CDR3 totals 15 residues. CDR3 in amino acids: CSVEGPSSIAETQYF. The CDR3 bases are TGCAGCGTTGAAGGGCCCTCTTCCATTGCGGAGACCCAGTACTTC.

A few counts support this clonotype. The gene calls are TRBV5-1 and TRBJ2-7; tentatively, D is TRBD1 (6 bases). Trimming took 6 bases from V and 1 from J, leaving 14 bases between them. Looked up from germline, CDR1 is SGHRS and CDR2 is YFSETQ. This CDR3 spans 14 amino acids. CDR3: CASTGETPSYEQYF. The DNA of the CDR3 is TGCGCCAGCACAGGGGAAACACCTTCCTACGAGCAGTACTTC.